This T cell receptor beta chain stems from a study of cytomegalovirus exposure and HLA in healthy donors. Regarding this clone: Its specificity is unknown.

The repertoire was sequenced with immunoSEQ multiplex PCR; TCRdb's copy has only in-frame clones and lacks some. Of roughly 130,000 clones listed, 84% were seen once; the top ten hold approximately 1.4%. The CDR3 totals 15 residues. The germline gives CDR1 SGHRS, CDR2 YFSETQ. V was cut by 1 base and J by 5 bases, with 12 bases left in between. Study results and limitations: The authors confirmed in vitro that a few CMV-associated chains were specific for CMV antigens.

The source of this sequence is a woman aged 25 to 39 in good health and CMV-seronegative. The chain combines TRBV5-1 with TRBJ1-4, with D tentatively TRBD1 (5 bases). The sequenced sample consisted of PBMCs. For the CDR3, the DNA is TGCGCCAGCAGCTTGACAAGGGCAGGGAATGAAAAACTGTTTTTT. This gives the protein CASSLTRAGNEKLFF. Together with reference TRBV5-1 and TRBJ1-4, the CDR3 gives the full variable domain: KAGVTQTPRYLIKTRGQQVTLSCSPISGHRSVSWYQQTPGQGLQFLFEYFSETQRNKGNFPGRFSGRQFSNSRSEMNVSTLELGDSALYLCASSLTRAGNEKLFFGSGTQLSVL.